Presented here are 10 T cell receptor beta chains from one specimen sequenced in a study of beta chain features in type 1 diabetes. Points from the study as a whole: Patients with Type 1 diabetes showed moderately but significantly shorter TCRB CDR3s in all four CD4+ subsets.

The whole isolated RNA underwent reverse transcription, so sequencing captured expressed TCRB transcripts. Libraries were prepared by immunoSEQ multiplex PCR; TCRdb keeps only in-frame clonotypes and omits some of them. The repertoire holds about 340,000 clones, 13% seen once, with 0.015% in the top ten. For these receptors, no antigen is known. The sequenced sample consisted of naive CD4+ T cells from blood. The receptors shown here come from a woman under 30 with type 1 diabetes.

This clone has a single count. The chain links TRBV30 to TRBJ1-1, with D uncertain. The CDR3 sequence is 13 residues long. Germline V gene data show CDR1 as GTSNPN and CDR2 as SVGIG (reference sequence). With 2 bases removed from V and 2 bases from J, the gap between germline ends came to 9 bases. The CDR3 spells CAWSLSLNTEAFF. The CDR3 DNA sequence: TGTGCCTGGAGTCTTTCCCTAAACACTGAAGCTTTCTTT.

The chain recombines TRBV19 with TRBJ2-6; possible D gene TRBD1, 5 bases. The germline V gene has CDR1 LNHDA and CDR2 SQIVND (reference sequence). Trimming pared 6 bases from V and 0 bases from J, leaving 12 bases between. The CDR3 is 16 residues long. The CDR3 nucleotides are TGTGCCAGTAGCGACAGCCCAGCCTCTGGGGCCAACGTCCTGACTTTC. It specifies CASSDSPASGANVLTF.

This chain links TRBV28 with TRBJ2-3; D may be TRBD2 (6 bases). The germline V and J ends were trimmed by 0 bases and 5 bases, with 15 bases remaining between them. CDR1 is MDHEN, CDR2 SYDVKM, per germline. CDR3 length: 16 residues. As DNA, the CDR3 is TGTGCCAGCAGTTTATGGTCGGGAGAAGTGGGAGATACGCAGTATTTT. Its protein is CASSLWSGEVGDTQYF.

The chain has TRBV11-2 and TRBJ2-1; possible D gene TRBD1, 5 bases. The CDR3 has 14 residues. Trimming stripped 4 bases from V and 3 bases from J, with 10 bases between. Germline V gives CDR1 SGHAT, CDR2 FQNNGV. In DNA, the CDR3 is TGTGCCAGCAGCTCCCTCAGGGACTACAATGAGCAGTTCTTC. It translates to CASSSLRDYNEQFF. The variable domain in full, with the rest retrieved from reference TRBV11-2 and TRBJ2-1, is EAGVAQSPRYKIIEKRQSVAFWCNPISGHATLYWYQQILGQGPKLLIQFQNNGVVDDSQLPKDRFSAERLKGVDSTLKIQPAKLEDSAVYLCASSSLRDYNEQFFGPGTRLTVL.

V and J are TRBV19 and TRBJ2-1; 12 bases agree with TRBD2. This CDR3 has 21 amino acids. V lost 0 bases and J lost 3; bases outside the gene matches: 15. Germline loops: CDR1 LNHDA, CDR2 SQIVND (reference sequence). CDR3 loop: CASSIDLFPRLAGDFYNEQFF. CDR3 bases: TGTGCCAGTAGTATAGATCTGTTTCCGAGACTAGCGGGAGACTTCTACAATGAGCAGTTCTTC. Full variable domain (rest looked up from reference TRBV19 and TRBJ2-1): DGGITQSPKYLFRKEGQNVTLSCEQNLNHDAMYWYRQDPGQGLRLIYYSQIVNDFQKGDIAEGYSVSREKKESFPLTVTSAQKNPTAFYLCASSIDLFPRLAGDFYNEQFFGPGTRLTVL.

The CDR3 sequence is CASRRPDRDGNEQFF. The DNA of the CDR3 is TGTGCCAGCAGACGACCCGACAGGGATGGCAATGAGCAGTTCTTC. The V gene is TRBV7-2, the J gene TRBJ2-1; 7 bases are a match to TRBD1. This CDR3 is built from 15 residues. The germline CDR1 and CDR2 sequences are SGHTA and FQGNSA. V shed 6 bases and J 6 bases; nucleotides not matched to a gene: 11.

V and J are TRBV28 and TRBJ2-4; no definite D call. Germline values: CDR1 MDHEN, CDR2 SYDVKM. CDR3 length: 16 amino acids. Trimming cost V 2 bases and J 0 bases, with 11 bases left between them. Written as DNA, the CDR3 is TGTGCCAGCAGTTTACCGACAAGGCTAGCCAAAAACATTCAGTACTTC. This codes for CASSLPTRLAKNIQYF.

This clone has only a few counts. CDR3 bases: TGTGCCAGCAGCTTACTCAATGAGCAGTTCTTC. It yields the protein CASSLLNEQFF. The chain has TRBV7-9 and TRBJ2-1; D uncertain. CDR1 and CDR2 from the germline V gene are SEHNR and FQNEAQ (reference sequence). The CDR3 loop spans 11 amino acids. The germline V and J ends were trimmed by 2 bases and 6 bases, with 2 bases remaining between them.

The gene calls are TRBV25-1 and TRBJ2-5, with TRBD2 as a possible D gene (6 bases). Germline-derived CDR1 and CDR2 are MGHDK and SYGVNS. Trimming stripped 6 bases from V and 2 bases from J, with 22 bases between. The CDR3 totals 17 residues. CDR3 residues: CASSTTTASSVQETQYF. The CDR3 DNA reads as TGTGCCAGCAGCACAACCACCGCGTCTAGCGTGCAAGAGACCCAGTACTTC. The full variable domain, in which reference TRBV25-1 and TRBJ2-5 provide the parts outside the CDR3, is EADIYQTPRYLVIGTGKKITLECSQTMGHDKMYWYQQDPGMELHLIHYSYGVNSTEKGDLSSESTVSRIRTEHFPLTLESARPSHTSQYLCASSTTTASSVQETQYFGPGTRLLVL.

This clone was detected a few times. The chain's CDR3 is CASSSALRDTGSYEQYF. The CDR3, as DNA: TGTGCCAGCAGTTCCGCACTCCGAGACACTGGATCCTACGAGCAGTACTTC. The V and J genes are TRBV28 and TRBJ2-7; the D is unclear. Germline CDR1 MDHEN, CDR2 SYDVKM. This CDR3 spans 17 amino acids. V gave up 4 bases and J gave up 1 base, with 20 bases separating them.